Below are 23 T cell receptor beta chains sequenced from a single sample in a study of T cells in Graves' hyperthyroidism and ophthalmopathy. What was amplified from RNA transcripts were TCR beta CDR3 regions. First-round RT-PCR targeting the TCR CDR3 was performed with the HTBI primer set. TCRdb reprocessed the multiplex PCR reads with MiXCR, giving one entry per CDR3 protein. The data hold around 570,000 distinct CDR3 sequences, with about 20% observed a single time. Sequencing was performed on blood. The origin of the receptors is a middle-aged man with Graves' ophthalmopathy.

This clonotype was detected a few times. The rearrangement joins TRBV28 to TRBJ2-1, with D hard to call. Trimming stripped 8 bases from V and 2 bases from J, with 13 bases between. Germline lookup yields CDR1 MDHEN and CDR2 SYDVKM. This CDR3 contains 14 residues. DNA of the CDR3: TGTGCCAGCGTCGGGCCCAACACCTACAATGAGCAGTTCTTC. Amino acids: CASVGPNTYNEQFF.

This clonotype was seen repeatedly, ten times or more. This sequence joins TRBV4-2 and TRBJ2-7; unclear D gene. The CDR3 totals 14 residues. V was pared by 1 base and J by 5 bases, with 12 bases between. The germline gives CDR1 LGHNA, CDR2 YNFKEQ. DNA of the CDR3: TGTGCCAGCAGCCAAGCGGCCGCCCCCCACGAGCAGTACTTC. Translated: CASSQAAAPHEQYF.

This clonotype turned up a few times. The genes are TRBV7-9 and TRBJ2-5; tentatively, D is TRBD1 (5 bases). Trimming took off 3 bases at V and 2 bases at J, with 13 bases between the two ends. CDR1 is SEHNR, CDR2 FQNEAQ, per germline (reference sequence). CDR3 size: 15 residues. The CDR3 nucleotides are TGTGCCAGCAGCTTCCCGAGACAGAGACAAGAGACCCAGTACTTC. Translation: CASSFPRQRQETQYF.

This clonotype was recorded at least ten times. Mismatch with germline at one junction end may stem from a read error. The rearrangement uses TRBV5-1 and TRBJ1-5, with 7 nucleotides matching TRBD1. Looked up from germline, CDR1 is SGHRS and CDR2 is YFSETQ. CDR3 size: 15 residues. CDR3 nucleotide sequence: TGTGCCAGCAGCTTAGGACAGGCCTCCAATCAGCCCCAGCATTTT. It codes for CASSLGQASNQPQHF.

Concerning this clonotype: Given the absence of the conserved phenylalanine or tryptophan at the CDR3 end, a read error is likely. The gene calls are TRBV20-1 and TRBJ1-5; D uncertain. The CDR3 spans 13 residues. Between the trimmed V and J ends, which lost 5 bases and 6 bases, there was a span of 14 bases. Germline CDR1 and CDR2: DFQATT and SNEGSKA (reference sequence). The chain's CDR3 is CSALNRVSQPQHL. DNA of the CDR3: TGCAGTGCTCTGAATCGGGTCTCTCAGCCCCAGCATCTT.

V and J are TRBV5-1 and TRBJ2-7, with D perhaps TRBD1 (5 bases). V lost 7 bases and J lost 3, with 29 bases in between. This CDR3 contains 18 residues. The germline gives CDR1 SGHRS, CDR2 YFSETQ. CDR3 region: CASGSETALPGAYYEQYF. CDR3 sequence (DNA): TGCGCCAGCGGTTCCGAAACAGCCCTGCCTGGGGCTTACTACGAGCAGTACTTC.

This chain connects TRBV7-2 to TRBJ2-1; TRBD2 might be the D (5 bases). V was pared by 0 bases and J by 10 bases, with 16 bases between. The CDR3 has 15 residues. The germline V gene encodes CDR1 SGHTA and CDR2 FQGNSA. The chain's CDR3 is CASSLALGLRGEQFF. The DNA for the CDR3 is TGTGCCAGCAGCTTAGCGCTGGGCCTCAGAGGGGAGCAGTTCTTC.

This clonotype was found many times. V and J are TRBV28 and TRBJ2-3; 7 nucleotides line up with TRBD2. The germline CDR1 and CDR2 sequences are MDHEN and SYDVKM. Unmatched junction bases numbered 6, after V lost 9 bases and J lost 0 bases. The CDR3 extends over 14 amino acids. The CDR3 loop is CASKLALSTDTQYF. CDR3 nucleotides: TGTGCCAGTAAACTAGCGCTTAGCACAGATACGCAGTATTTT.

CDR3 sequence: CASSQETGDSYNEQFF. The CDR3 DNA reads TGCGCCAGCAGCCAAGAAACCGGGGACTCCTACAATGAGCAGTTCTTC. The J gene is TRBJ2-1, the V gene TRBV4-1; tentative D call: TRBD2 (5 bases). Germline CDR1 MGHRA, CDR2 YSYEKL. CDR3 size: 16 residues. V was trimmed by 0 bases and J by 0 bases, leaving 9 bases between them.

A few counts support this clonotype. The chain has TRBV19 and TRBJ1-2, with D unresolved. Germline values: CDR1 LNHDA, CDR2 SQIVND (reference sequence). V was clipped by 5 bases and J by 6 bases, with 16 bases between them. The CDR3 spans 14 residues. CDR3 protein: CASSPRQAINGYTF. The CDR3 nucleotides are TGTGCCAGTAGTCCCAGGCAGGCCATTAATGGCTACACCTTC. Combining the CDR3 with reference TRBV19 and TRBJ1-2 gives the whole variable domain DGGITQSPKYLFRKEGQNVTLSCEQNLNHDAMYWYRQDPGQGLRLIYYSQIVNDFQKGDIAEGYSVSREKKESFPLTVTSAQKNPTAFYLCASSPRQAINGYTFGSGTRLTVV.

The gene calls are TRBV12-3 or TRBV12-4 and TRBJ1-6; D remains ambiguous. The CDR3 has 15 residues. Deletions cut 5 bases from V and 9 bases from J, with 17 bases between. The CDR3 DNA reads as TGTGCCAGCAGTCCGGTCAGGTTAGGGATTTCACCCCTCCACTTT. Its protein product is CASSPVRLGISPLHF.

This clonotype was detected ten times or more. The J gene is TRBJ2-5, the V gene TRBV13, with 8 bases lining up with TRBD2. The CDR3 is made up of 14 amino acids. Germline-derived CDR1 and CDR2 are PRHDT and FYEKMQ (reference sequence). V shed 3 bases, J shed 4 bases, and the junction held 4 bases outside the gene matches. The CDR3 region has the DNA TGTGCCAGCAGCTTCGATCGGGGGGGAGAGACCCAGTACTTC. Residues: CASSFDRGGETQYF.

This clonotype has more than one count but fewer than ten. The junction does not match germline at one end; this may be a read error. V and J are TRBV6-1 and TRBJ1-2, with 7 bases fitting TRBD1. This CDR3 comprises 14 residues. Germline V gives CDR1 MNHNS, CDR2 SASEGT. The CDR3 is CASREAGGNYGYTF. DNA of the CDR3: TGTGCCAGCAGGGAAGCAGGGGGAAACTATGGCTACACCTTC.

This clonotype was recorded many times. The rearrangement uses TRBV2 and TRBJ2-7; 8 positions match TRBD2. Germline loops: CDR1 SNHLY, CDR2 FYNNEI. The CDR3 loop spans 14 amino acids. The V and J ends lost 8 bases and 0 bases, in that order; junction bases with no gene match: 6. The CDR3 bases are TGTGCCAGCTTTTTTAGCGGGACCTCCTACGAGCAGTACTTC. It yields the protein CASFFSGTSYEQYF. Full variable domain (rest looked up from reference TRBV2 and TRBJ2-7): EPEVTQTPSHQVTQMGQEVILRCVPISNHLYFYWYRQILGQKVEFLVSFYNNEISEKSEIFDDQFSVERPDGSNFTLKIRSTKLEDSAMYFCASFFSGTSYEQYFGPGTRLTVT.

This clonotype was counted a few times. This chain joins TRBV3-1 and TRBJ1-1; D is undetermined. Germline values: CDR1 LGHDT, CDR2 YNNKEL (reference sequence). The CDR3 spans 12 residues. The ends were cut back, 1 base at V and 6 bases at J, with 6 bases in the middle. CDR3 loop: CASSQALSEAFF. CDR3 DNA: TGTGCCAGCAGCCAAGCCTTGTCTGAAGCTTTCTTT.

In regard to this clonotype: Since a much larger clone is just one base distant, this may be a read error. The chain has TRBV6-1 and TRBJ1-1; D possibly corresponds to TRBD1 (5 bases). Per the germline V gene, CDR1 is MNHNS and CDR2 is SASEGT. This CDR3 has 13 residues. V lost 5 bases and J 10 bases, leaving 17 bases between the germline ends. The CDR3, as DNA: TGTGCCAGCAGTAGCAGGGAGGGATCCGCAGCTTTCTTT. Protein: CASSSREGSAAFF.

This clonotype was detected many times. The chain joins TRBV7-8 to TRBJ2-6, with a weak D call TRBD2 (5 bases). Germline-derived CDR1 and CDR2 are SGHVS and FQNEAQ. With 5 bases removed from V and 1 base from J, the gap between germline ends came to 12 bases. The CDR3 totals 16 residues. CDR3 nucleotide sequence: TGTGCCAGCAGCAGACGTCCGGGGTCTGGGGCCAACGTCCTGACTTTC. Its translation is CASSRRPGSGANVLTF.

This clonotype appeared a few times. The chain combines TRBV29-1 with TRBJ1-2; D gene ambiguous. Germline assignment: CDR1 SQVTM and CDR2 ANQGSEA. The CDR3 runs 15 residues. V lost 0 bases and J lost 4, with 15 bases in between. CDR3: CSVEDHGRLIYGYTF. CDR3 DNA sequence: TGCAGCGTTGAAGATCATGGTCGATTAATCTATGGCTACACCTTC.

This clonotype came up many times. V gene TRBV18 combines with J gene TRBJ1-3; the D gene is possibly TRBD1 (5 bases). Trimming left V 2 bases short and J 4 bases short, with 6 bases between. CDR1 and CDR2 from the germline V gene are KGHSH and LQKENI. CDR3 length: 13 residues. This CDR3 reads CASSPGAGNTIYF. Written as DNA, the CDR3 is TGTGCCAGCTCACCAGGGGCCGGAAACACCATATATTTT.

This clonotype was observed many times. This sequence joins TRBV12-3 or TRBV12-4 and TRBJ1-2; 9 bases agree with TRBD1. V was clipped by 5 bases and J by 5 bases; unmatched bases: 9. This CDR3 spans 15 amino acids. The CDR3 DNA reads as TGTGCCAGCAGTCCCACAGGGGGCGCCGGGTATGGCTACACCTTC. As protein: CASSPTGGAGYGYTF.

This clonotype was detected many times. This sequence joins TRBV30 and TRBJ1-1, with a weak D call TRBD1 (5 bases). The V and J ends lost 4 bases and 2 bases respectively, with 14 bases between them. The CDR3 contains 14 residues. CDR1 and CDR2 from the germline V gene are GTSNPN and SVGIG (reference sequence). CDR3 coding DNA: TGTGCCTGGACTCTCGGGGGGTCTAACACTGAAGCTTTCTTT. This codes for CAWTLGGSNTEAFF.

In regard to this clonotype: It differs at one base from a far larger clone, so likely a read error. In DNA, the CDR3 is TGTGCCAGCAGCCCAGAAGGGACCCAGTACTTC. Its protein product is CASSPEGTQYF. The chain links TRBV2 to TRBJ2-5; D is undetermined. V was shortened by 6 bases and J by 7 bases, with 9 bases between the two germline ends. The CDR3 covers 11 residues. CDR1 and CDR2 (germline): SNHLY, FYNNEI. The whole variable domain, filled in from reference TRBV2 and TRBJ2-5, reads EPEVTQTPSHQVTQMGQEVILRCVPISNHLYFYWYRQILGQKVEFLVSFYNNEISEKSEIFDDQFSVERPDGSNFTLKIRSTKLEDSAMYFCASSPEGTQYFGPGTRLLVL.

The chain uses TRBV2 and TRBJ2-2; D remains ambiguous. Per germline, CDR1 SNHLY and CDR2 FYNNEI. Trimming removed 7 bases from V and 6 bases from J, with 12 bases in between. The CDR3 consists of 13 residues. CDR3 protein: CASTAGNSGELFF. DNA for the CDR3: TGTGCCAGCACGGCAGGCAACTCCGGGGAGCTGTTTTTT.